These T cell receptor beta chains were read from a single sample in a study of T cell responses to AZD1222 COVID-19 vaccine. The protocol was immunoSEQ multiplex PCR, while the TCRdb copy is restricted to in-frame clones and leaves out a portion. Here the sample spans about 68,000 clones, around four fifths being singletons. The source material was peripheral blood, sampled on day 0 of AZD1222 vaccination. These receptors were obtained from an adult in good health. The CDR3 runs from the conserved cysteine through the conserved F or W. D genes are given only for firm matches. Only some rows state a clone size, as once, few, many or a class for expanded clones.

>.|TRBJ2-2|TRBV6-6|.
TGTGCCAGCAGTTACACAGGGCAAAGCACCGGGGAGCTGTTTTTT
CASSYTGQSTGELFF
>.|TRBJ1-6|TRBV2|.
TGTGCCACCTCGGTCTCGCGCACAGCCCATTCACCCCTCCACTTT
CATSVSRTAHSPLHF
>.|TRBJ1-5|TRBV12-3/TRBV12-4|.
TGTGCCAGCAGTTTCTCCCCTCAGCCCCAGCATTTT
CASSFSPQPQHF
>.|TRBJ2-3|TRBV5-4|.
TGTGCCAGCAGCTTGGCGACCCGACGTAGCACAGATACGCAGTATTTT
CASSLATRRSTDTQYF
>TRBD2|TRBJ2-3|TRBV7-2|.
TGTGCCAGCAGCTTATCGGTACTAGCGGGGGGTGGCACAGATACGCAGTATTTT
CASSLSVLAGGGTDTQYF
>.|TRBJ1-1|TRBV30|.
TGTGCCTGGAGTGTACTTAACACTGAAGCTTTCTTT
CAWSVLNTEAFF
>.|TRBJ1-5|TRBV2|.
TGTGCCAGCACCCGGGACACCCGCAATCAGCCCCAGCATTTT
CASTRDTRNQPQHF
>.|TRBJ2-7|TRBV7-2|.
TGTGCCAGCAGCTTAGTTGGGGCTGGCAGGGCTAATGAGCAGTACTTC
CASSLVGAGRANEQYF
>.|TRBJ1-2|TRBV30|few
TGTGCCTGGAGGGGAAGGGCCCCTACAGGGCCAAGTATCTATGGCTACACCTTC
CAWRGRAPTGPSIYGYTF
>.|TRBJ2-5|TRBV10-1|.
TGCGCCAGCAGTGAAAGAACAGGGTCCGGGGGGGAGACCCAGTACTTC
CASSERTGSGGETQYF
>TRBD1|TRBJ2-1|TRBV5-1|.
TGCGCCAGCAGCTTGGTTGGGACAGCATACAATGAGCAGTTCTTC
CASSLVGTAYNEQFF
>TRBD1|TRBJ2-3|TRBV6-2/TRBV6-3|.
TGTGCCAGCAGCTTGTCCAAGACAGGGGCTATAGCAACACGTGTGGCGCAGTATTTT
CASSLSKTGAIATRVAQYF
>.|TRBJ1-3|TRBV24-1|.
TGTGCCACCAGTGCTGGGGCCAGCTCTGGAAACACCATATATTTT
CATSAGASSGNTIYF
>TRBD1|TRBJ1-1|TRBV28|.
TGTGCCAGCAGTTCCGGACAGGGCGCTGAAGCTTTCTTT
CASSSGQGAEAFF
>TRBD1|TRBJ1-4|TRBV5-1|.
TGCGCCAGCAGCCCCGACAGGGAGGAGACTAATGAAAAACTGTTTTTT
CASSPDREETNEKLFF
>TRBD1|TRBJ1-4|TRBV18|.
TGTGCCAGCTCACCACCGGGACAGGGGTTCGGAGACGAAAAACTGTTTTTT
CASSPPGQGFGDEKLFF
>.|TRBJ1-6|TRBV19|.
TGTGCCAGTAGTTCCGGCAACTCCTATAATTCACCCCTCCACTTT
CASSSGNSYNSPLHF
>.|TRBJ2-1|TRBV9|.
TGTGCCAGCAGCGGCCGATCCCGCTCCTACAATGAGCAGTTCTTC
CASSGRSRSYNEQFF
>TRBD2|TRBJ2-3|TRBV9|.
TGTGCCAGCAGCGTCTCTAGCGGGTTGACAGATACGCAGTATTTT
CASSVSSGLTDTQYF
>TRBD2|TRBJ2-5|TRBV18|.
TGTGCCAGCTCACCACCAAATATAGCGGGGGGCTCTAGAGAGACCCAGTACTTC
CASSPPNIAGGSRETQYF
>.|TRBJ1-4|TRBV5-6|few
TGTGCCAGCAGCTTGTGGCTGCGGCGGAGTAATGAAAAACTGTTTTTT
CASSLWLRRSNEKLFF
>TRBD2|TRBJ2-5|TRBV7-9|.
TGTGCCAGCAGCTTAACTAGCGGGGGAAAAGGGGAGACCCAGTACTTC
CASSLTSGGKGETQYF
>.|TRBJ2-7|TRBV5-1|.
TGCGCCAGCAGCCGTATTACCGGGGGCAACGAGCAGTACTTC
CASSRITGGNEQYF
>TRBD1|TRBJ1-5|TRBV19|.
TGTGCCAGTAAGAGGGACAGGGGCTTTAGCAATCAGCCCCAGCATTTT
CASKRDRGFSNQPQHF
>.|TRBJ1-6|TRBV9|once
TGTGCCAGCAGCGTTGGGCCTCACCCCTATAATTCACCCCTCCACTTT
CASSVGPHPYNSPLHF
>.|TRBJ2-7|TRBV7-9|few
TGTGCCAGCAGCCGAGACAGTTTTTCGGGGCAGTACTTC
CASSRDSFSGQYF
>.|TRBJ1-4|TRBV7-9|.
TGTGCCAGCAGCCGCCCCCTTGGGGGGGGTGAAAAACTGTTTTTT
CASSRPLGGGEKLFF
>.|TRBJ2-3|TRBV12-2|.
TGTGCAAGTCGAAAGAGACTAGCGGGGGGGAGGACAGATACGCAGTATTTT
CASRKRLAGGRTDTQYF
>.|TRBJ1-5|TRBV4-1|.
TGCGCCAGCAGCCAAGTTTTGGGAAGCAATCAGCCCCAGCATTTT
CASSQVLGSNQPQHF
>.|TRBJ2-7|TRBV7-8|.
TGTGCCAGCAGCTTAGAGGGCAGGGAATTAGACGAGCAGTACTTC
CASSLEGRELDEQYF
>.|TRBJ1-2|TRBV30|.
TGTGCCTGGAGTGGGCACAGGGCGAACTATGGCTACACCTTC
CAWSGHRANYGYTF
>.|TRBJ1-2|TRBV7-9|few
TGTGCCATCCCTTGGCGGCGATCTCCGCGGGGGGGTGGCTACACCTTC
CAIPWRRSPRGGGYTF
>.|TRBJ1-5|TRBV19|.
.
CASTSDRVNQPQHF
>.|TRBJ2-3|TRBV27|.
TGTGCCAGCAGTCCATTTCTAGATGATACGCAGTATTTT
CASSPFLDDTQYF
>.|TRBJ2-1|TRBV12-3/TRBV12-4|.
TGTGCCAGCAGTCCCGGGGTCCCTAGGCAGTTCTTC
CASSPGVPRQFF
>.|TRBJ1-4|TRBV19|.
TGTGCCAGTAGCTTGGACGGTCGCTTTGAAAAACTGTTTTTT
CASSLDGRFEKLFF
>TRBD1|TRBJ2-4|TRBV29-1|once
TGCAGCGTTACGACCTTAGGACAGGGGACAAAAGCCAAAAACATTCAGTACTTC
CSVTTLGQGTKAKNIQYF
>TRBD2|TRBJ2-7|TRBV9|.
TGTGCCAGCAGCGTAGCGGGTAGCGGGGGGGCCTACGAGCAGTACTTC
CASSVAGSGGAYEQYF
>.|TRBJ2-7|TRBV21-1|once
TGTGCCAGCAGCCCCCGTGGGGACAGGGGCTGTCACGAGCAGTACTTC
CASSPRGDRGCHEQYF
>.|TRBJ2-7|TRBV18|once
TGTGCCAGCTCACCTGCCGGCCTTTCCCGGGGAGTCTACGAGCAGTACTTC
CASSPAGLSRGVYEQYF
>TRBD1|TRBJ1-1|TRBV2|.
TGTGCCAGCGGGGAAGACAGGGCCACTGAAGCTTTCTTT
CASGEDRATEAFF
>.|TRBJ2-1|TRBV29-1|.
TGCAGCGTTGAAAAGGGGATCTCCTACAATGAGCAGTTCTTC
CSVEKGISYNEQFF
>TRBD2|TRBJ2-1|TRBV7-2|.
TGTGCCAGCAGCTTAGTTAGCGGGGGGGCAGTCAGTGAGCAGTTCTTC
CASSLVSGGAVSEQFF
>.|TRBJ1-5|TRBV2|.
TGTGCCAGCCGGACAGAGTTTAGCAATCAGCCCCAGCATTTT
CASRTEFSNQPQHF
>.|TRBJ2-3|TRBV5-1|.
TGCGCCAGCATCCTAGGTAATACGCAGTATTTT
CASILGNTQYF
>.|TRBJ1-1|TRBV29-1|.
TGCAGCGTTGGAGGGAGGCAGGCAGGGAACACTGAAGCTTTCTTT
CSVGGRQAGNTEAFF
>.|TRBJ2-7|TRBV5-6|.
TGTGCCAGCAGCGAGGGACAAATACTTACCTACGAGCAGTACTTC
CASSEGQILTYEQYF
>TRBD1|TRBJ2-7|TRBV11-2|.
TGTGCCAGCAGCTTGATCTATGGCATGGGGACAGGACCCTACGAGCAGTACTTC
CASSLIYGMGTGPYEQYF
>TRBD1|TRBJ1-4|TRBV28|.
TGTGCCAGCAGGACGGGACAGGGGTCTAATGAAAAACTGTTTTTT
CASRTGQGSNEKLFF
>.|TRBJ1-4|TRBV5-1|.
TGCGCCAGCAGCCCCCTGGGAGGGGATGAAAAACTGTTTTTT
CASSPLGGDEKLFF
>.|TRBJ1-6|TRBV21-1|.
TGTGCCAGCAGCAAAGTTCGGACAGGACATTCCTATAATTCACCCCTCCACTTT
CASSKVRTGHSYNSPLHF
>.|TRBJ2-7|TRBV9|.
TGTGCCAGCAGCGTTTCAGGGACGACCTACGAGCAGTACTTC
CASSVSGTTYEQYF
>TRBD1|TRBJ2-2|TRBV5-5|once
TGTGCCAGCAGCTCCCGACAGGGGGCCGGTACCGGGGAGCTGTTTTTT
CASSSRQGAGTGELFF
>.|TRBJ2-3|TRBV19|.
TGTGCCAGTAGGACAGGGACTAGCACAGATACGCAGTATTTT
CASRTGTSTDTQYF
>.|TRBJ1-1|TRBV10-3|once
TGTGCCATCAGGCGGGGGGCCCGGACTGAAGCTTTCTTT
CAIRRGARTEAFF
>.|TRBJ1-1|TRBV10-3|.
TGTGCCATCAGTCCTCGGGACGGCTCGACAGACACTGAAGCTTTCTTT
CAISPRDGSTDTEAFF
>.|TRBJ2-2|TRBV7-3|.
TGTGCCAGCAGCTTAATAATAGGACCCGGGGAGCTGTTTTTT
CASSLIIGPGELFF
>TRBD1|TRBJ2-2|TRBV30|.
TGTGCCTGCCGACAGGGGAACACCGGGGAGCTGTTTTTT
CACRQGNTGELFF
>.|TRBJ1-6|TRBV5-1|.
TGCGCCAGCAGCTTGGCCTATAATTCACCCCTCCACTTT
CASSLAYNSPLHF